This record looks at one T cell receptor beta chain sequence and its context. This CDR3 region has 13 residues. Losses at the gene ends were 8 bases for V and 4 bases for J; bases not matched to a gene: 8. Germline CDR1 and CDR2: LNHNV and YYDKDF (reference sequence). This sample was taken from a study of blood T cell repertoires in COVID-19. Profiling relied on immunoSEQ multiplex PCR, and the TCRdb table lists in-frame clones only, not all of them. The repertoire holds 80,000 to 100,000 clones, under 85% seen once, with around 22% in the top ten. The clonotype comes from a man between 65 and 80 years old with acute or convalescent COVID-19. This chain joins TRBV15 and TRBJ2-7; 7 bases map to TRBD1. The material sequenced was peripheral blood. The CDR3 loop is CATQGTEPYEQYF. DNA of the CDR3: TGTGCCACCCAGGGGACAGAACCGTACGAGCAGTACTTC.